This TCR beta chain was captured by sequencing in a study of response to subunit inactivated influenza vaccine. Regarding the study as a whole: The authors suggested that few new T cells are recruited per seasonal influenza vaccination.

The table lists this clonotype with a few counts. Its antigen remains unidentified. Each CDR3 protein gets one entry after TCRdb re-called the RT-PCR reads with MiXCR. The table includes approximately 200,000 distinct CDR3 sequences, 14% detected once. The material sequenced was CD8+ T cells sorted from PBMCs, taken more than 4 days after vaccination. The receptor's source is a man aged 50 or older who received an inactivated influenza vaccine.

DNA of the CDR3: TGTGCCAGCGGTGACAGGAATCAGCCCCAGCATTTT. It yields the protein CASGDRNQPQHF. The rearrangement uses TRBV6-5 and TRBJ1-5; a possible D gene is TRBD1 (6 bases). Per germline, CDR1 MNHEY and CDR2 SVGAGI. V was clipped by 8 bases and J by 4 bases, with 9 bases between them. This CDR3 contains 12 residues.